This TCR beta chain was sequenced during a study of CD4 and CD8 cells across lung adenocarcinoma regions. Localized lung adenocarcinoma, a non-small cell lung cancer, affected the donors. In the case of this clonotype: Given the absence of the conserved phenylalanine or tryptophan at the CDR3 end, a read error is likely. The DNA is omitted, as the CDR3 cannot be located on it reliably, and the CDR3 follows TCRdb's listing.

TCRdb re-analysed the PCR reads in MiXCR, keeping a single row per CDR3 protein. Of around 1,900 distinct CDR3 sequences in the sample, around two thirds were seen once. Counting both end residues, the CDR3 totals 11 amino acids. Germline V lookup: CDR1 SGHDN, CDR2 FVKESK. This TCR derives from a female donor with lung adenocarcinoma. The CD4 and CD8 labels of this study may be unreliable. The sample was CD4+ T cells from the margin of a lung tumor. The rearrangement uses TRBV14 and TRBJ2-1; the table names TRBD1, a call not compared with the DNA. The CDR3 loop reads CAGSLLGAALL.